These T cell receptor beta chains were read from a single sample in a study of post-analysis software for immune sequencing data. TCRdb passed the PCR reads through MiXCR, listing each CDR3 protein once. The sample lists 500,000 to 600,000 distinct CDR3 sequences; 40% to 50% were seen once. Specimen: blood. The receptors here all came from a girl aged 10-17 years with multiple sclerosis. CDR3s include the opening cysteine and the closing phenylalanine or tryptophan. The D gene is left open where the match is weak. Clone size, where shown, is once, few, many, or a class for clones that have expanded.

TRBV7-9	-	TRBJ2-3	few	CASSDPFRAKMDSDTQYF	TGTGCCAGCAGCGACCCTTTTAGGGCCAAGATGGATTCAGATACGCAGTATTTT
TRBV12-5	-	TRBJ2-1	-	CASGLARTITKQFF	TGTGCTAGTGGTTTGGCCAGGACCATTACAAAGCAGTTCTTC
TRBV5-1	TRBD1	TRBJ2-5	few	CASSSLPGGQETQYF	TGCGCCAGCAGCTCATTGCCAGGGGGCCAAGAGACCCAGTACTTC
TRBV5-1	-	TRBJ2-7	-	CASSLEPAPYEQYF	TGCGCCAGCAGCTTGGAGCCGGCTCCCTACGAGCAGTACTTC
TRBV7-9	TRBD1	TRBJ1-4	-	CASSLPGTATNEKLFF	TGTGCCAGCAGCCTCCCCGGGACAGCAACTAATGAAAAACTGTTTTTT
TRBV7-9	-	TRBJ1-2	-	CASSLVAVNYGYTF	TGTGCCAGCAGCTTAGTCGCCGTTAACTATGGCTACACCTTC
TRBV7-7	-	TRBJ2-5	-	CASSLGAGEETQYF	TGTGCTAGCAGCTTAGGGGCAGGAGAAGAGACCCAGTACTTC
TRBV4-2	-	TRBJ2-5	few	CASSPGAEDQETQYF	TGTGCCAGCAGCCCCGGGGCGGAAGACCAAGAGACCCAGTACTTC
TRBV12-3/TRBV12-4	-	TRBJ2-7	-	CASSLGGGQMYEQYF	TGTGCCAGCAGCTTAGGGGGGGGACAGATGTACGAGCAGTACTTC
TRBV7-9	TRBD1	TRBJ2-1	-	CASSSGTGGKPYDEQFF	TGTGCCAGCAGCAGCGGAACAGGGGGCAAACCCTACGATGAGCAGTTCTTC
TRBV2	TRBD2	TRBJ2-3	-	CASKTSGESTDTQYF	TGTGCCAGCAAAACTAGCGGCGAAAGCACAGATACGCAGTATTTT
TRBV7-2	-	TRBJ1-6	-	CASSLLRATRNSPLHF	TGTGCCAGCAGCTTATTGAGGGCCACGAGGAATTCACCCCTCCACTTT
TRBV12-3/TRBV12-4	-	TRBJ1-2	-	CASSSASRQTRYTF	TGTGCCAGCAGTTCCGCGTCAAGGCAGACTCGCTACACCTTC
TRBV12-3/TRBV12-4	TRBD1	TRBJ1-5	once	CASSLWDRANQPQHF	TGTGCCAGCAGTTTGTGGGACAGGGCTAATCAGCCCCAGCATTTT
TRBV10-3	-	TRBJ2-5	few	CAITLRTVAQETQYF	TGTGCCATCACCCTAAGGACCGTCGCCCAAGAGACCCAGTACTTC
TRBV5-1	TRBD2	TRBJ2-1	-	CASSLAGGQHNEQFF	TGCGCCAGCAGCTTAGCGGGGGGGCAACACAATGAGCAGTTCTTC
TRBV28	-	TRBJ2-1	-	CASNSGTRYDEQFF	TGTGCCAGCAACTCGGGGACGAGATACGATGAGCAGTTCTTC
TRBV20-1	-	TRBJ2-3	few	CSARGDPIADTQYF	TGCAGTGCTAGAGGGGACCCGATCGCGGATACGCAGTATTTT
TRBV12-3/TRBV12-4	-	TRBJ1-2	once	CASRRDGRPWGYTF	TGTGCCAGCAGGCGGGACGGAAGGCCGTGGGGCTACACCTTC
TRBV12-3/TRBV12-4	-	TRBJ2-1	-	CASSFGTGSYNEQFF	TGTGCCAGCAGTTTTGGCACAGGGAGCTACAATGAGCAGTTCTTC
TRBV2	-	TRBJ2-4	-	CASSVGFPPGAKNIQYF	TGTGCCAGCAGTGTCGGATTCCCCCCCGGGGCCAAAAACATTCAGTACTTC